This TCR beta chain was obtained from a study of technical replicates of blood from several donors. Germline V gene sequence: CDR1 SEHNR, CDR2 FQNEAQ (reference sequence). The CDR3 has 15 residues. V lost 1 base and J lost 7, with 14 bases in between. Here immunoSEQ multiplex PCR was the method, and the copy in TCRdb shows in-frame clones only, minus some. The sample includes roughly 69,000 clones, around 86% of them seen just once. The source of this sequence is a human donor in good health. Some clones in this sample may be carry-over from other donors' samples. This chain links TRBV7-9 with TRBJ1-5; D unclear. The source material was PBMCs. The CDR3 coding sequence is TGTGCCAGCAGCTTAGGAAGTTCAAGGGAGCAGCCCCAGCATTTT. Translation gives CASSLGSSREQPQHF.